A single sample is the source of the 14 T cell receptor beta chains below, sequenced in a study of cytomegalovirus exposure and HLA in healthy donors (dated by TCRdb to about 2017). Receptor amplification or capture employed the immunoSEQ multiplex PCR assay. The multiplex PCR relied on a mix of 60 forward primers for TCR Vbeta segments and 13 reverse primers for TCR Jbeta segments. This immuneACCESS table, as held by TCRdb, lists in-frame sequences with V and J called but not all clones. Of the missing ones, under half trace to an unresolved V gene in checked studies; the others have no known cause. For this sample there are 150,000 to 200,000 clones; around 83% appear just once. The top ten constitute approximately 1.6% of the sample. The specimen sequenced was PBMCs. Every receptor here comes from a man aged 40-50 years in good health and CMV-seropositive.

V and J are TRBV2 and TRBJ2-7, with a tentative D call TRBD2 (6 bases). V dropped 3 bases and J dropped 3 bases, with 15 bases sitting between them. The CDR3 totals 15 residues. The germline gives CDR1 SNHLY, CDR2 FYNNEI. The CDR3 DNA sequence: TGTGCCAGCAGTGATCCTAGCGACCTTTTCTACGAGCAGTACTTC. Translated, it gives CASSDPSDLFYEQYF.

V and J are TRBV19 and TRBJ1-4; D unclear. CDR1 and CDR2 from the germline V gene are LNHDA and SQIVND (reference sequence). V gave up 6 bases and J gave up 7 bases, with 9 bases separating them. The CDR3 loop spans 12 amino acids. The CDR3 DNA reads TGTGCCAGTAGGAGGATCGGTGAAAAACTGTTTTTT. It specifies CASRRIGEKLFF.

The CDR3 DNA follows: TGCGCCAGCAGAAGGACAGGGGGGGCCTACGAGCAGTACTTC. Translated, it gives CASRRTGGAYEQYF. V is TRBV5-1 and J is TRBJ2-7; 10 bases fit TRBD1. CDR3 length: 14 residues. CDR1 and CDR2 from the germline V gene are SGHRS and YFSETQ. Germline trimming cut 5 bases from V and 2 bases from J; bases unmatched to any gene: 4.

This clone was seen more than once but under ten times. J is TRBJ1-5 and V is TRBV19; D call uncertain. The CDR3 consists of 15 residues. Germline values: CDR1 LNHDA, CDR2 SQIVND (reference sequence). V was pared by 6 bases and J by 0 bases, with 12 bases between. CDR3: CASRSLRGSNQPQHF. Written as DNA, the CDR3 is TGTGCCAGTAGATCCTTGCGAGGTAGCAATCAGCCCCAGCATTTT.

The chain carries TRBV19 and TRBJ2-5, with 12 bases that match TRBD2. Germline CDR1 is LNHDA and CDR2 is SQIVND (reference sequence). The trim removed 1 base at V and 5 bases at J, leaving 8 bases unmatched. CDR3 length: 17 residues. This chain's CDR3 is CASSIARLAGAGETQYF. CDR3 sequence (DNA): TGTGCCAGTAGTATAGCCCGACTAGCGGGAGCTGGGGAGACCCAGTACTTC.

The chain is built from TRBV2 and TRBJ2-4; D possibly corresponds to TRBD2 (6 bases). Germline assignment: CDR1 SNHLY and CDR2 FYNNEI. The CDR3 sequence is 14 residues long. Trimming removed 6 bases from V and 1 base from J, with 10 bases in between. The CDR3 is CASSGGGAKNIQYF. DNA of the CDR3: TGTGCCAGCAGCGGGGGAGGTGCCAAAAACATTCAGTACTTC.

The chain recombines TRBV7-9 with TRBJ1-4; 8 bases are a match to TRBD1. Trimming took 4 bases from V and 7 from J; bases not matched to a gene: 11. CDR1 SEHNR and CDR2 FQNEAQ come from the germline V gene (reference sequence). There are 16 residues in the CDR3. CDR3 DNA sequence: TGTGCCAGCAGCTCCCCCGTCGACAGGGGAGGTGAAAAACTGTTTTTT. Translation: CASSSPVDRGGEKLFF.

The gene calls are TRBV28 and TRBJ1-1, with D possibly being TRBD1 (6 bases). V shed 5 bases and J shed 3 bases, with 16 bases lying between them. This CDR3 contains 15 residues. Germline CDR1 is MDHEN and CDR2 is SYDVKM. CDR3 DNA: TGTGCCAGCAGTCCCGGGGCAGGGGCGGACACTGAAGCTTTCTTT. It codes for CASSPGAGADTEAFF.

V gene TRBV30 combines with J gene TRBJ2-1; D may be TRBD2 (6 bases). The CDR3 spans 15 residues. CDR1 GTSNPN and CDR2 SVGIG come from the germline V gene (reference sequence). Trimming removed 3 bases from V and 6 bases from J, with 18 bases in between. CDR3 in amino acids: CAWSQGLVGSNEQFF. In DNA form, the CDR3 reads TGTGCCTGGAGCCAGGGACTCGTGGGATCCAATGAGCAGTTCTTC.

This clone was found a few times. This chain connects TRBV5-1 to TRBJ2-1; 9 bases are a match to TRBD2. Germline values: CDR1 SGHRS, CDR2 YFSETQ. V dropped 4 bases and J dropped 10; count of bases not matched to a gene: 9. This CDR3 has 14 residues. The chain's CDR3 is CASSREPGLAEQFF. The DNA for the CDR3 is TGCGCCAGCAGCCGAGAACCGGGACTAGCCGAGCAGTTCTTC.

V and J are TRBV4-2 and TRBJ1-2, with D unresolved. The CDR3 sequence is 12 residues long. V was trimmed by 1 base and J by 4 bases, leaving 4 bases between them. Germline CDR1 LGHNA, CDR2 YNFKEQ. CDR3 bases: TGTGCCAGCAGCCAAGGAGTCTATGGCTACACCTTC. It is translated as CASSQGVYGYTF.

This chain connects TRBV5-1 to TRBJ1-1, with 7 bases identical to TRBD1. From germline, CDR1 is SGHRS and CDR2 YFSETQ. The CDR3 spans 16 residues. Unmatched junction bases numbered 10, after V lost 4 bases and J lost 1 base. CDR3 protein: CASSQDPTGTNTEAFF. The DNA of the CDR3 is TGCGCCAGCAGCCAAGACCCGACAGGGACGAACACTGAAGCTTTCTTT.

This rearrangement joins TRBV5-1 to TRBJ1-2; 7 bases agree with TRBD1. This CDR3 is built from 16 residues. V lost 3 bases and J lost 8; bases outside the gene matches: 16. Germline V gives CDR1 SGHRS, CDR2 YFSETQ. The CDR3 DNA sequence: TGCGCCAGCAGCTCGACAGGGATAAACGCTATCCCAGGCTACACCTTC. Translated: CASSSTGINAIPGYTF.

About this clone: Germline and junction disagree at one end, which may indicate a read error. The chain employs TRBV6-5 and TRBJ2-7, with 7 bases aligning to TRBD2. This CDR3 contains 16 residues. Germline values: CDR1 MNHEY, CDR2 SVGAGI. CDR3 coding DNA: TGTGCCAGCAGCTACTCCAGCGGGACTCTTCCCTACGAGCAGTACTTC. It is translated as CASSYSSGTLPYEQYF.